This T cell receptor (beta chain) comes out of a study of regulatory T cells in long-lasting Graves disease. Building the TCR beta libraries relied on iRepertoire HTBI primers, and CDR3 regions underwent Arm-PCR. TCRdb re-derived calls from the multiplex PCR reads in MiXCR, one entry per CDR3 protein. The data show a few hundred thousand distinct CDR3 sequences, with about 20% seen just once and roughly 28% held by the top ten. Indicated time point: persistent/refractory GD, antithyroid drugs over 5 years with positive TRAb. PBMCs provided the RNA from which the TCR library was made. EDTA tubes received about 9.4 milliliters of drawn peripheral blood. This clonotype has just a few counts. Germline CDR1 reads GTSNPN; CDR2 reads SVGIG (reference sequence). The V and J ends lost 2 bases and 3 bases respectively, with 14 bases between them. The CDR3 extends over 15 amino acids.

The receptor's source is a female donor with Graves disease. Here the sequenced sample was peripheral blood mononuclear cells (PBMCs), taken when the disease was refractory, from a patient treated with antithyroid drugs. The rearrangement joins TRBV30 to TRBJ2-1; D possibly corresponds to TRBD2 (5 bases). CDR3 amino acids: CAWSLFLRGYNEQFF. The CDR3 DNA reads TGTGCCTGGAGTCTATTTCTTCGGGGCTACAATGAGCAGTTCTTC.